This T cell receptor beta chain came from a study of T cell responses to AZD1222 COVID-19 vaccine. This CDR3 has 13 amino acids. The germline V gene encodes CDR1 LGHNA and CDR2 YSLEER. Trimming shortened V by 4 bases and J by 1 base, and 4 bases separated the two germline ends. Assay used: immunoSEQ multiplex PCR; TCRdb lists only in-frame clones, some missing. The repertoire holds over 150,000 clones, with about 93% as singletons. The specimen comprised peripheral blood, sampled 28 days after the second dose of the MenACWY control vaccine. The TCR sequence derives from an adult who received the MenACWY meningococcal vaccine as a control. The genes are TRBV4-3 and TRBJ1-4; D unclear. CDR3 amino acids: CASSRGTNEKLFF. In nucleotides, the CDR3 is TGCGCCAGCAGCCGGGGAACTAATGAAAAACTGTTTTTT.